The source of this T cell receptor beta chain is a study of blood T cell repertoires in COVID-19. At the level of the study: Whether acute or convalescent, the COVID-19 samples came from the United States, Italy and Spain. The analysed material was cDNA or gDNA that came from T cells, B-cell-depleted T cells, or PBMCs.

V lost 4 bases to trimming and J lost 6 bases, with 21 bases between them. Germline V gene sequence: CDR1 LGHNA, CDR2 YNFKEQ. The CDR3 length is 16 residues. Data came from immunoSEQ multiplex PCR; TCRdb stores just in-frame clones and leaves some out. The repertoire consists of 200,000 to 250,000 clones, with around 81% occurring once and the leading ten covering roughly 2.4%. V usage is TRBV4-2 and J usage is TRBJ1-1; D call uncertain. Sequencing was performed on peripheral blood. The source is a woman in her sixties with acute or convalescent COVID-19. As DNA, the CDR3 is TGTGCCAGCAGCCGAGCTTCTCCCAGTTTGGCGGCTGAAGCTTTCTTT. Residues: CASSRASPSLAAEAFF.